A selection of T cell receptor beta chains follows, all from one sample in a study of cytomegalovirus exposure and HLA in healthy donors. The table came from immunoSEQ multiplex PCR; TCRdb's copy has only in-frame clones and leaves some out. The data contain 100,000 to 150,000 clones, more than 65% of them singletons. The sample was PBMCs. These receptors all come from a woman in her sixties in good health and CMV-seropositive. Both conserved end residues are trimmed from each CDR3.

v_gene,j_gene,CDR3aa
TRBV5-4,TRBJ1-5,ASSPEPGQRNQPQH
TRBV28,TRBJ1-5,ATDLGAQPQH
TRBV18,TRBJ2-7,ASSPPGGATVGNEQY
TRBV6-5,TRBJ1-6,ASSYSGGNSPLH
TRBV6-1,TRBJ1-1,ASSENYGGTEAF
TRBV5-8,TRBJ1-2,ASRTDRAHYGYT
TRBV5-6,TRBJ2-2,ASSSPGGTGELF
TRBV7-9,TRBJ2-1,ASSAERGGLFNEQF
TRBV6-1,TRBJ2-7,ASSVDNPYEQY
TRBV7-9,TRBJ1-5,ASSDAGTGEDQPQH
TRBV9,TRBJ1-2,ASSGRGYGYT
TRBV9,TRBJ1-1,ASSVTGGTTEAF
TRBV6-1,TRBJ1-1,ASAEGQKNTEAF
TRBV11-2,TRBJ2-5,ASSLAGLADQETQY
TRBV18,TRBJ2-6,ASSPGQVYSGANVLT
TRBV21-1,TRBJ1-5,ASSSTGGSNQPQH
TRBV5-1,TRBJ2-7,ASSSEGGYRYEQY
TRBV11-2,TRBJ2-3,ASSYRVDTQY
TRBV14,TRBJ2-3,ASSQEERRRGTDTQY
TRBV9,TRBJ2-7,ASSVGTGGPYEQY
TRBV7-6,TRBJ2-2,ASSLENSGVGELF
TRBV10-3,TRBJ2-5,AAYSGTAETQY
TRBV18,TRBJ1-1,ASRDRLNTEAF
TRBV18,TRBJ1-2,ASSLDTTGYT
TRBV7-3,TRBJ2-5,ASSPSRDQETQY
TRBV9,TRBJ1-5,ASSGTAGNQPQH
TRBV11-2,TRBJ1-1,ASSLDLSEAF
TRBV28,TRBJ2-7,ASSSWTGGSYEQY
TRBV5-1,TRBJ2-2,ASSGTGPNTGELF
TRBV19,TRBJ2-2,ASSISGGTGELF
TRBV10-1,TRBJ1-2,ASRPGTGEYGYT
TRBV2,TRBJ1-5,ASSPTGWNQPQH
TRBV18,TRBJ2-5,ASSPGSQETQY
TRBV6-5,TRBJ1-2,ASSYSQGATDYGYT
TRBV18,TRBJ2-5,ASSPRVTSETQY
TRBV9,TRBJ1-2,ASSVATGKGGYT
TRBV6-6,TRBJ1-5,ASSQNQPQH
TRBV6-1,TRBJ2-2,ASSDDRGYTGELF
TRBV6-1,TRBJ2-7,ASSEGTSGSYEQY
TRBV5-1,TRBJ1-1,ASSSGQGSPGGTRGEAF
TRBV19,TRBJ2-2,ASSTRGGTGELF
TRBV15,TRBJ1-2,ATSRDIGQDYGYT
TRBV7-9,TRBJ1-2,ASSQGYT
TRBV5-6,TRBJ2-5,ASSLAGSGEQETQY
TRBV2,TRBJ2-3,ASREPPGGSSTDTQY
TRBV11-2,TRBJ2-3,ASSLVYSPTDTQY
TRBV4-1,TRBJ2-1,ASSQGGSGTGREEQF